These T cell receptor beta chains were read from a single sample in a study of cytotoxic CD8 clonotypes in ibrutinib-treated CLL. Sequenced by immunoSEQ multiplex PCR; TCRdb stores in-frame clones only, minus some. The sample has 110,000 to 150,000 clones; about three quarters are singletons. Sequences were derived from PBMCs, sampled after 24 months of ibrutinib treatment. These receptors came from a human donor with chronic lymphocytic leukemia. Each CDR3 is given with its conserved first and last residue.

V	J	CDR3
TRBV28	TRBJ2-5	CASTREGWETQYF
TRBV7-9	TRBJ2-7	CASSTQASSYEQYF
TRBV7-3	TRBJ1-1	CASSLIGGGTNTEAFF
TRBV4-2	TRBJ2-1	CASSQEGQGGREQFF
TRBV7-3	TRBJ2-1	CASSPRFGEGPNEQFF
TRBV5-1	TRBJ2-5	CASSWGLAGGRETQYF
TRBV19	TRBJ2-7	CASQGGTGTYEQYF
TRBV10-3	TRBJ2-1	CAIRAESSYNEQFF
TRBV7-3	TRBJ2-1	CASSFGSSSNEQFF
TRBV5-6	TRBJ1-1	CASSLGTHEAFF
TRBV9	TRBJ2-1	CASSVLDASYNEQFF
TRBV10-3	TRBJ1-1	CATTGALQGALNTEAFF
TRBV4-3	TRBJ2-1	CASSQDPRAGGEQFF
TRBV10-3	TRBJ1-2	CATRRAPLNGYTF
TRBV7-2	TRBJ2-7	CASSPNPGRGGLYEQYF
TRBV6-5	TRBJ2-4	CASSPVVAKNIQYF
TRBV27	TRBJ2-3	CASRRRGGDTQYF
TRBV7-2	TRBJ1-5	CASSSGQGQPQHF
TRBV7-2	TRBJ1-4	CASSLRQENEKLFF
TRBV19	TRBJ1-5	CASSIGQPQHF
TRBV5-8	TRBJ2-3	CASSTRQAPSTDTQYF
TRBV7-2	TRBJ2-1	CASSLWGAKDEQFF
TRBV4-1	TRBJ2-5	CASSQGLFQETQYF
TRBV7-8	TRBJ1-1	CASSRRGAVNTEAFF
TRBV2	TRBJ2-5	CATEKGLAGTETQYF
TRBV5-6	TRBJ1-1	CASSGTAENTEAFF
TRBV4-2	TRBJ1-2	CASSRGREGYGYTF
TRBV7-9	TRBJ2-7	CASSLETGSYEQYF
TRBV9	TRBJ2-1	CASSPSPSSGSYNEQFF
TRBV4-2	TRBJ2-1	CASSQPSRGLRERRSYNEQFF
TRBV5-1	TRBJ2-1	CASSLGIAGNEQFF
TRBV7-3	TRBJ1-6	CASSLGSVDSPLHF
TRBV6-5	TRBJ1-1	CASRWGPGVTEAFF
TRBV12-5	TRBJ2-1	CASGLFTLAGEQFF
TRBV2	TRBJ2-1	CASHPGTGATYNEQFF
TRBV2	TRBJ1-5	CASSAGQSGRNQPQHF
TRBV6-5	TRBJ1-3	CASTARGLGGNTIYF
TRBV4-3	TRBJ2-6	CASSLRGANVLTF
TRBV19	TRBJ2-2	CASSRQGANTGELFF
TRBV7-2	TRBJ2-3	CASSRTSSDTDTQYF
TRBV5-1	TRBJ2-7	CASSLAGAAAYEQYF
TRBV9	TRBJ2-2	CASSAPSNTGELFF
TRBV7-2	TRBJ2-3	CASSSRAADTQYF
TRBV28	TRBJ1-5	CASSLWGGTDRNQPQHF
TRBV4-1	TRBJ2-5	CASSQDRTSGSWAETQYF
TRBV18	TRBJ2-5	CASSPGLGGETQYF
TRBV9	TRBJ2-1	CASSVGPGTPNEQFF
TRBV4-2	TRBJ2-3	CASSQVAGGSTDTQYF
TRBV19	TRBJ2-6	CASSNPTGRAVLTF
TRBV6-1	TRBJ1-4	CASRPTGGANEKLFF
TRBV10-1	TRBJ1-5	CASSESWGEGNQPQHF
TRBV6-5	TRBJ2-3	CASSYALAGSTDTQYF
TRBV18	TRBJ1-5	CASSREINQPQHF
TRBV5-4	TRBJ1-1	CASSSQGNTEAFF
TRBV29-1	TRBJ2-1	CSVPGTDFYNEQFF
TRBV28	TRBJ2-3	CASPPPRDSPTDTQYF
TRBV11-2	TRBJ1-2	CASSLQGVGYTF
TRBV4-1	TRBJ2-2	CASSQEAGGVTGELFF
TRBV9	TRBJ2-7	CASSALQGSAGEQYF